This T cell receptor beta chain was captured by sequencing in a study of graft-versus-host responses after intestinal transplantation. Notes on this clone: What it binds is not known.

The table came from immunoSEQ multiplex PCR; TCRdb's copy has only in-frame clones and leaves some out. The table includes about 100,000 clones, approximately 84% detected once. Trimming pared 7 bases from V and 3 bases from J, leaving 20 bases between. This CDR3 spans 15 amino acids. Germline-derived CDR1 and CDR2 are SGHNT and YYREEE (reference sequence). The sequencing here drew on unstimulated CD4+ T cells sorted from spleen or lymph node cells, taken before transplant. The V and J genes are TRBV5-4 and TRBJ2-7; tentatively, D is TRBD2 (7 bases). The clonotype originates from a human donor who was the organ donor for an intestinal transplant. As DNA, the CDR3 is TGTGCCAGCCACGCAACCACAGGGACTAACTACGAGCAGTACTTC. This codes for CASHATTGTNYEQYF.